The entry that follows covers one TCR beta chain sequence. Germline CDR1 reads SEHNR; CDR2 reads FQNEAQ (reference sequence). With V trimmed by 5 bases and J by 7 bases, 2 bases remained unmatched. This CDR3 has 14 residues. The entry originates in a study of blood T cell repertoires in COVID-19. Assay used: immunoSEQ multiplex PCR; TCRdb lists only in-frame clones, some missing. This sample carries some 140,000 clones, just under 85% of them seen once, and the ten largest clones take 25% to 30%. The sequence derives from a woman aged 55-75 years with acute or convalescent COVID-19. Sequenced material: peripheral blood. The rearrangement joins TRBV7-9 to TRBJ1-6; 10 bases align to TRBD1. The CDR3 region is CASSRTGGNSPLHF. The DNA for the CDR3 is TGTGCCAGCAGCCGGACAGGGGGAAATTCACCCCTCCACTTT.